The 25 T cell receptor beta chains given below trace back to one sample, sequenced in a study of T-cell reconstitution after alpha-beta-depleted transplantation in children. Preparing the TCRbeta library involved the use of unique molecular identifiers. TCRdb independently ran MiXCR on the PCR reads; one entry per CDR3 protein. The table lists roughly 240,000 distinct CDR3 sequences, roughly 7.7% of them singletons, with just under 6.5% in the top ten. The sequencing here drew on PBMCs, mostly from graft donor cells, taken 180 days after TCRalphabeta/CD19-depleted stem cell transplant. The receptors were sampled from a male patient younger than 18 who had a stem cell transplant for acute lymphoblastic leukemia, so the T cells may come from the graft donor.

This clonotype was recorded many times. The V and J genes are TRBV5-1 and TRBJ2-7; D possibly uses TRBD1 or TRBD2 (6 bases each). The length of the CDR3 is 15 residues. Looked up from germline, CDR1 is SGHRS and CDR2 is YFSETQ. Trimming cost V 0 bases and J 4 bases, with 14 bases left between them. The CDR3 sequence: CASSLGGAPGYEQYF. CDR3 DNA: TGCGCCAGCAGCTTGGGGGGGGCCCCGGGGTACGAGCAGTACTTC.

This clonotype was counted many times. The chain uses TRBV4-1 and TRBJ1-5, with D hard to call. Germline-derived CDR1 and CDR2 are MGHRA and YSYEKL. The CDR3 loop spans 17 amino acids. Trimming took off 1 base at V and 7 bases at J, with 20 bases between the two ends. The CDR3 here is CASSQAHPPSLRQPQHF. In DNA form, the CDR3 reads TGCGCCAGCAGCCAAGCCCATCCCCCCTCGCTTCGACAGCCCCAGCATTTT.

V is TRBV20-1 and J is TRBJ2-1; possibly TRBD2 for D (5 bases). Looked up from germline, CDR1 is DFQATT and CDR2 is SNEGSKA (reference sequence). The V end was cut by 6 bases, the J end by 0 bases, with 24 bases between. This CDR3 comprises 18 residues. As DNA, the CDR3 is TGCAGTGCAGAACCGAGCGGTCCCAGACTTAGCTCCTACAATGAGCAGTTCTTC. Translated: CSAEPSGPRLSSYNEQFF.

This clonotype was observed many times. The chain joins TRBV28 to TRBJ2-7, with TRBD2 matching over 12 bases. CDR1 and CDR2 from the germline V gene are MDHEN and SYDVKM. The CDR3 consists of 15 residues. The V gene end was trimmed by 6 bases and the J gene end by 3 bases; junction bases not matched to a gene: 6. CDR3 coding DNA: TGTGCCAGCAGGCGACTAGCGGGAGCTAGCTACGAGCAGTACTTC. Translated, it gives CASRRLAGASYEQYF.

This clonotype was observed many times. CDR3 protein: CSARGVGYEQYF. CDR3 nucleotide sequence: TGCAGTGCTAGGGGCGTGGGTTACGAGCAGTACTTC. The chain is built from TRBV20-1 and TRBJ2-7; D not certain. The germline gives CDR1 DFQATT, CDR2 SNEGSKA (reference sequence). The length of the CDR3 is 12 residues. Trimming shortened V by 3 bases and J by 4 bases, and 10 bases separated the two germline ends.

This clonotype was seen many times. The V gene is TRBV24-1, the J gene TRBJ2-3, with D possibly matching TRBD2 (6 bases). Germline V lookup: CDR1 KGHDR, CDR2 SFDVKD. The V and J ends lost 2 bases and 1 base respectively, with 6 bases between them. This CDR3 is built from 14 residues. The CDR3 bases are TGTGCCACCAGTGATTGGGAGGGCACAGATACGCAGTATTTT. This translates into CATSDWEGTDTQYF.

In its sample, this clonotype was seen many times. The chain couples TRBV27 to TRBJ1-2; possibly TRBD1 for D (5 bases). This CDR3 has 15 amino acids. Per the germline V gene, CDR1 is MNHEY and CDR2 is SMNVEV (reference sequence). Trimming cost V 3 bases and J 5 bases, with 16 bases left between them. CDR3 amino acids: CASSFQGGAGYGYTF. Here the CDR3 DNA reads TGTGCCAGCAGTTTCCAGGGAGGGGCTGGGTATGGCTACACCTTC.

Concerning this clonotype: A much larger clone sits a single nucleotide away, making a read error possible. This rearrangement joins TRBV9 to TRBJ2-1, with a tentative D call TRBD1 (5 bases). CDR1 SGDLS and CDR2 YYNGEE come from the germline V gene. This CDR3 is 14 amino acids long. V was cut by 3 bases and J by 8 bases, with 15 bases left in between. The CDR3 spells CASSAGRAEDEQFF. The CDR3 DNA reads TGTGCCAGCAGCGCGGGCAGGGCAGAGGATGAGCAGTTCTTC.

This clonotype was detected ten times or more. The chain employs TRBV12-3 or TRBV12-4 and TRBJ1-2, with D maybe TRBD1 (5 bases). The CDR3 has 14 amino acids. The ends were cut back, 5 bases at V and 6 bases at J, with 16 bases in the middle. In DNA, the CDR3 is TGTGCCAGCAGTCCTATGGCTAGGGGAAATGGCTACACCTTC. Translation gives CASSPMARGNGYTF.

There are many counts of this clonotype. The chain recombines TRBV28 with TRBJ2-5; TRBD2 aligns across 12 bases. This CDR3 is built from 19 residues. J was trimmed by 1 base and V by 4 bases; bases with no gene match: 13. Germline V CDR1 and CDR2: MDHEN, SYDVKM. CDR3 nucleotides: TGTGCCAGCAGTTCCCTACTAGCGGGAGGCCGAGCCTCCCAAGAGACCCAGTACTTC. Its translation: CASSSLLAGGRASQETQYF.

In this sample, this clonotype turned up many times. V is TRBV12-3 or TRBV12-4 and J is TRBJ1-4; D gene uncertain. Trimming left V 6 bases short and J 5 bases short, with 10 bases between. The CDR3 runs 13 residues. Here the CDR3 reads CASSRARNEKLFF. DNA of the CDR3: TGTGCCAGCAGCAGAGCCCGAAATGAAAAACTGTTTTTT.

V gene TRBV27 combines with J gene TRBJ2-3, with D uncertain. The length of the CDR3 is 15 residues. Germline V gives CDR1 MNHEY, CDR2 SMNVEV (reference sequence). Trimming removed 4 bases at V and 2 bases at J, with 13 bases between. CDR3: CASSWQALPTDTQYF. CDR3 DNA sequence: TGTGCCAGCAGTTGGCAGGCCCTCCCCACAGATACGCAGTATTTT.

This clonotype was observed at least ten times. The chain recombines TRBV12-3 or TRBV12-4 with TRBJ2-1, with 14 bases that match TRBD2. V dropped 6 bases and J dropped 6; count of bases not matched to a gene: 4. The CDR3 has 15 amino acids. In nucleotides, the CDR3 is TGTGCCAGCAGCCCCGGGACTAGCGGGGGCAATGAGCAGTTCTTC. It yields the protein CASSPGTSGGNEQFF.

This clonotype was counted only a few times. The rearrangement joins TRBV2 to TRBJ2-7; D gene unclear. Trimming removed 2 bases at V and 9 bases at J, with 14 bases between. The CDR3 sequence is 13 residues long. The germline V gene encodes CDR1 SNHLY and CDR2 FYNNEI. Here the CDR3 reads CASSEMAADAQYF. The CDR3 DNA reads as TGTGCCAGCAGTGAAATGGCAGCCGACGCGCAGTACTTC.

This clonotype was detected ten times or more. The V call is TRBV15, the J call TRBJ2-7, with TRBD2 as a possible D gene (5 bases). Germline assignment: CDR1 LNHNV and CDR2 YYDKDF (reference sequence). The CDR3 spans 18 residues. With 0 bases removed from V and 0 bases from J, the gap between germline ends came to 18 bases. In nucleotides, the CDR3 is TGTGCCACCAGCAGAGATTCTACGGGGAACAGTAACTCCTACGAGCAGTACTTC. This codes for CATSRDSTGNSNSYEQYF. Filled out from reference TRBV15 and TRBJ2-7, the complete variable domain reads DAMVIQNPRYQVTQFGKPVTLSCSQTLNHNVMYWYQQKSSQAPKLLFHYYDKDFNNEADTPDNFQSRRPNTSFCFLDIRSPGLGDTAMYLCATSRDSTGNSNSYEQYFGPGTRLTVT.

This clonotype has ten or more counts. The chain's CDR3 is CASSYNRGSSTDTQYF. CDR3 nucleotides: TGTGCCAGCAGTTACAACAGGGGGAGTAGCACAGATACGCAGTATTTT. The V and J genes are TRBV6-5 and TRBJ2-3; 8 nucleotides align to TRBD1. The germline CDR1 and CDR2 sequences are MNHEY and SVGAGI. The CDR3 consists of 16 residues. Trimming took 2 bases from V and 0 from J; bases not matched to a gene: 4.

This clonotype was observed at least ten times. The chain is built from TRBV24-1 and TRBJ2-1; TRBD2 is a possible D gene (5 bases). The CDR3 loop spans 14 amino acids. Germline V CDR1 and CDR2: KGHDR, SFDVKD. Trimming shortened V by 6 bases and J by 6 bases, and 14 bases separated the two germline ends. The CDR3 sequence is CATSNSRGSNEQFF. DNA of the CDR3: TGTGCCACCAGTAATTCCCGGGGTAGCAATGAGCAGTTCTTC.

This clonotype was detected ten times or more. CDR3 loop: CASSSPGLASETQYF. The CDR3 DNA reads as TGTGCCAGCAGTAGCCCAGGACTAGCTTCGGAGACCCAGTACTTC. The V gene is TRBV28, the J gene TRBJ2-5; 8 nucleotides align to TRBD2. There are 15 residues in the CDR3. V lost 5 bases and J lost 5; bases outside the gene matches: 10. CDR1 MDHEN and CDR2 SYDVKM come from the germline V gene. The full variable domain, in which reference TRBV28 and TRBJ2-5 provide the parts outside the CDR3, is DVKVTQSSRYLVKRTGEKVFLECVQDMDHENMFWYRQDPGLGLRLIYFSYDVKMKEKGDIPEGYSVSREKKERFSLILESASTNQTSMYLCASSSPGLASETQYFGPGTRLLVL.

The chain is built from TRBV6-6 and TRBJ2-5; D remains ambiguous. Trimming took off 6 bases at V and 3 bases at J, with 8 bases between the two ends. The CDR3 contains 12 residues. Germline V lookup: CDR1 MNHNY, CDR2 SVGAGI (reference sequence). In nucleotides, the CDR3 is TGTGCCAGCAGGGTTGGGGAAGAGACCCAGTACTTC. Amino acids: CASRVGEETQYF.

This clonotype was seen a handful of times. V and J are TRBV19 and TRBJ2-7; D ambiguous. V was pared by 5 bases and J by 1 base, with 6 bases between. This CDR3 comprises 12 residues. The germline CDR1 and CDR2 sequences are LNHDA and SQIVND (reference sequence). CDR3 nucleotides: TGTGCCAGTAGTGGACGGTCCTACGAGCAGTACTTC. Its translation is CASSGRSYEQYF.

This clonotype was observed a handful of times. The chain combines TRBV5-5 with TRBJ2-2; D gene unclear. Germline V gene lookup returns CDR1 SGHKS and CDR2 YYEKEE (reference sequence). V was cut by 3 bases and J by 6 bases, with 6 bases left in between. CDR3 size: 12 residues. The CDR3 DNA is TGTGCCAGCAGCTACTTTTCCGGGGAGCTGTTTTTT. This sequence encodes CASSYFSGELFF.

This clonotype was found many times. The V call is TRBV18, the J call TRBJ1-1; D is undetermined. The CDR3 extends over 14 amino acids. Germline CDR1 and CDR2: KGHSH and LQKENI. Trimming removed 1 base from V and 4 bases from J, with 10 bases in between. CDR3 in amino acids: CASSPRQEITEAFF. Written as DNA, the CDR3 is TGTGCCAGCTCACCACGGCAGGAAATCACTGAAGCTTTCTTT.

In its sample, this clonotype was seen many times. The genes are TRBV28 and TRBJ2-7; TRBD2 is a possible D gene (6 bases). CDR3 length: 13 residues. Germline loops: CDR1 MDHEN, CDR2 SYDVKM. The V gene lost 7 bases and the J gene lost 6 bases, with 16 bases spanning the gap. The CDR3 sequence is CASIFSGNAEQYF. The CDR3 nucleotides are TGTGCCAGCATCTTTAGCGGAAATGCCGAGCAGTACTTC.

This clonotype was seen ten or more times. This rearrangement joins TRBV28 to TRBJ2-1; D possibly corresponds to TRBD2 (6 bases). V was trimmed by 3 bases and J by 7 bases, leaving 16 bases between them. The germline CDR1 and CDR2 sequences are MDHEN and SYDVKM. The CDR3 spans 15 residues. The CDR3 coding sequence is TGTGCCAGCAGTTTGGCGGGGCGCCCATTTAATGAGCAGTTCTTC. Translating it yields CASSLAGRPFNEQFF.

The sample holds one count of this clonotype. This may arise from a read error, as a much more abundant clone is one base away. The genes are TRBV5-5 and TRBJ2-1; 8 bases agree with TRBD2. The V gene end was trimmed by 4 bases and the J gene end by 4 bases; junction bases not matched to a gene: 7. CDR1 is SGHKS and CDR2 is YYEKEE in the germline V gene (reference sequence). The length of the CDR3 is 15 residues. CDR3 residues: CASSLRLALYNEQFF. Here the CDR3 DNA reads TGTGCCAGCAGCCTTAGACTAGCGTTATACAATGAGCAGTTCTTC.